The 16 T cell receptor beta chains below come from one sample, sequenced in a study of blood T cell repertoires in COVID-19. Repertoires were generated with immunoSEQ multiplex PCR, while TCRdb's copy carries only in-frame clones and drops some. Of some 100,000 clones detected, 88% appear once; the ten largest clones hold 5.5% to 8%. Sequencing used peripheral blood. These receptors were obtained from a woman aged 55-69 years with acute or convalescent COVID-19.

This clone appeared once. The rearrangement uses TRBV28 and TRBJ1-5; D not certain. This CDR3 contains 15 residues. V gave up 2 bases and J gave up 6 bases, with 14 bases separating them. CDR1 is MDHEN and CDR2 is SYDVKM in the germline V gene. The CDR3 spells CASSLIPRVGQPQHF. Written as DNA, the CDR3 is TGTGCCAGCAGTTTAATACCCCGGGTGGGTCAGCCCCAGCATTTT.

The chain combines TRBV5-1 with TRBJ1-2; D not resolved. With 0 bases removed from V and 5 bases from J, the gap between germline ends came to 14 bases. CDR1 SGHRS and CDR2 YFSETQ come from the germline V gene. The CDR3 runs 15 residues. In nucleotides, the CDR3 is TGCGCCAGCAGCTTGGGCGGCGTCTCCCCATATGGCTACACCTTC. It yields the protein CASSLGGVSPYGYTF.

V and J are TRBV2 and TRBJ2-5, with 7 bases lining up with TRBD1. Germline-derived CDR1 and CDR2 are SNHLY and FYNNEI. Germline trimming cut 6 bases from V and 5 bases from J; bases unmatched to any gene: 6. This CDR3 comprises 13 residues. DNA of the CDR3: TGTGCCAGCAGCTCGGACAGGATGGAGACCCAGTACTTC. Its translation: CASSSDRMETQYF.

The V call is TRBV2, the J call TRBJ2-3; 8 bases match TRBD2. The CDR3 totals 18 residues. Germline V gives CDR1 SNHLY, CDR2 FYNNEI. Trimming took 1 base from V and 2 from J; bases not matched to a gene: 11. CDR3: CASSEEGGREGSTDTQYF. Written as DNA, the CDR3 is TGTGCCAGCAGTGAAGAGGGCGGTCGGGAGGGCTCCACAGATACGCAGTATTTT.

CDR3 nucleotide sequence: TGCGCCAGCAGTCCCCAGGGGGCGAACACCGGGGAGCTGTTTTTT. Translation gives CASSPQGANTGELFF. V and J are TRBV5-1 and TRBJ2-2; 7 nucleotides line up with TRBD1. The germline gives CDR1 SGHRS, CDR2 YFSETQ. After removal of 5 bases from V and 0 bases from J, the junction contained 4 bases not matched to a gene. The CDR3 spans 15 residues.

The chain uses TRBV5-1 and TRBJ2-3; 8 bases line up with TRBD2. The CDR3 length is 16 residues. Germline CDR1 and CDR2: SGHRS and YFSETQ. V shed 2 bases and J 0 bases; nucleotides not matched to a gene: 5. CDR3 loop: CASSFQTSGSTDTQYF. CDR3 bases: TGCGCCAGCAGCTTCCAAACTAGCGGTAGCACAGATACGCAGTATTTT.

This rearrangement joins TRBV5-1 to TRBJ2-3; 9 bases align to TRBD2. Germline loops: CDR1 SGHRS, CDR2 YFSETQ. The length of the CDR3 is 14 residues. Trimming removed 6 bases from V and 1 base from J; junction bases left unmatched: 3. DNA of the CDR3: TGCGCCAGCAAGCGGGAGGAGGGCACAGATACGCAGTATTTT. Translated, it gives CASKREEGTDTQYF.

The J gene is TRBJ2-1, the V gene TRBV5-1, with 8 nucleotides matching TRBD2. This CDR3 spans 15 amino acids. The germline V gene encodes CDR1 SGHRS and CDR2 YFSETQ. V shed 4 bases, J shed 1 base, and the junction held 4 bases outside the gene matches. The CDR3 loop reads CASSGSGRSYNEQFF. In DNA, the CDR3 is TGCGCCAGCAGCGGGAGCGGGAGATCCTACAATGAGCAGTTCTTC. Full variable domain (rest looked up from reference TRBV5-1 and TRBJ2-1): KAGVTQTPRYLIKTRGQQVTLSCSPISGHRSVSWYQQTPGQGLQFLFEYFSETQRNKGNFPGRFSGRQFSNSRSEMNVSTLELGDSALYLCASSGSGRSYNEQFFGPGTRLTVL.

The rearrangement links TRBV6-5 to TRBJ2-3; 10 positions match TRBD2. Germline V gene sequence: CDR1 MNHEY, CDR2 SVGAGI. J was trimmed by 1 base and V by 10 bases; bases with no gene match: 8. The CDR3 has 15 amino acids. The CDR3 sequence is CATSSLAGGTDTQYF. Written as DNA, the CDR3 is TGTGCCACCTCGTCCCTAGCGGGGGGCACAGATACGCAGTATTTT.

V and J are TRBV5-1 and TRBJ2-3, with 8 bases aligning to TRBD2. The germline CDR1 and CDR2 sequences are SGHRS and YFSETQ. Losses at the gene ends were 0 bases for V and 4 bases for J; bases not matched to a gene: 1. This CDR3 has 14 residues. CDR3 DNA: TGCGCCAGCAGCTTGGGACTAGCGTCAGATACGCAGTATTTT. Its translation is CASSLGLASDTQYF.

CDR3 sequence reads: CAISVATSGHFSYEQYF. CDR3 sequence (DNA): TGTGCCATCAGTGTAGCAACTAGCGGGCATTTCTCCTACGAGCAGTACTTC. The chain joins TRBV10-3 to TRBJ2-7; TRBD2 aligns across 9 bases. CDR3 length equals 17 residues. Germline values: CDR1 ENHRY, CDR2 SYGVKD. V lost 4 bases and J lost 0; bases outside the gene matches: 10.

The chain uses TRBV2 and TRBJ2-1; 12 positions agree with TRBD2. This CDR3 region has 16 residues. Germline V gene lookup returns CDR1 SNHLY and CDR2 FYNNEI. Unmatched junction bases numbered 14, after V lost 7 bases and J lost 10 bases. The CDR3 is CASTRQASGRAGEQFF. CDR3 DNA sequence: TGTGCCAGCACGAGGCAGGCTAGCGGGAGGGCCGGGGAGCAGTTCTTC.

The sample holds one count of this clone. This chain links TRBV2 with TRBJ1-2, with 8 bases matching TRBD1. The germline V gene has CDR1 SNHLY and CDR2 FYNNEI. The V and J ends lost 1 base and 8 bases, in that order; junction bases with no gene match: 6. This CDR3 is 14 amino acids long. In DNA, the CDR3 is TGTGCCAGCAGTGAAGGGACAGGGTTGGGAGGCTACACCTTC. It is translated as CASSEGTGLGGYTF.

The chain links TRBV18 to TRBJ1-2; no reliable D call. V lost 3 bases and J 1 base, leaving 6 bases between the germline ends. This CDR3 contains 13 residues. The germline V gene encodes CDR1 KGHSH and CDR2 LQKENI. Written as DNA, the CDR3 is TGTGCCAGCTCACCCCGAGGTAACTATGGCTACACCTTC. It codes for CASSPRGNYGYTF.

The chain combines TRBV3-1 (or the pseudogene TRBV3-2) with TRBJ1-6; D is undetermined. V was pared by 0 bases and J by 11 bases, with 11 bases between. Per germline, CDR1 LGHDT and CDR2 YNNKEL (reference sequence). The CDR3 contains 14 residues. CDR3 protein: CASSQDWAGTPLHF. The CDR3 nucleotides read TGTGCCAGCAGCCAAGATTGGGCCGGGACACCCCTCCACTTT.

This chain links TRBV5-1 with TRBJ2-7; 9 bases fit TRBD1. Germline-derived CDR1 and CDR2 are SGHRS and YFSETQ. This CDR3 comprises 14 residues. The ends lost 4 bases at V and 3 bases at J; junction bases unmatched: 5. The CDR3 DNA follows: TGCGCCAGCAGCCGGACAGGGGATATCTACGAGCAGTACTTC. This gives the protein CASSRTGDIYEQYF.